This T cell receptor (beta chain) was recovered during a study of metastatic and nonmetastatic thyroid tumors (dated by TCRdb to the early 2020s). Turning to the overall study: The researchers compared repertoires between peripheral blood samples and tumor or nodule tissue samples from patients with malignant or benign thyroid disease.

Findings and caveats that apply to the study as a whole: In both blood and tumor samples, TCR beta diversity was reported to be significantly higher in malignant tumors than in benign nodules.

Library construction relied on PCR. The run used an Illumina HiSeq 4000. High-throughput sequencing was used to profile the TCR beta-chain CDR3 region of every patient. As for the original processing: CDR3 differences across clinicopathological groups were used to build a classifier for discriminating distant-metastatic papillary thyroid cancer patients. The Shannon index was used to assess repertoire diversity, and the Morisita-Horn index was used to assess tumor-blood repertoire similarity. The public reads were quality trimmed at Q25 with fastp and then assembled into clones with MiXCR by TCRdb, keeping productive beta chains. The V and J calls and clone size come from TCRdb's table, not from the authors' own analysis. The sample table shows about 27,000 clones, and 10% to 15% are seen once. Of the sample, over 4% is held by the ten largest clones. Note on this clone: Its binding antigen is unknown. Base quality data are lacking; no much larger clone is found one base away.

Before undergoing thyroid surgery, none of the patients had been given any kind of treatment. Using T-cell receptor beta sequencing, the study looked back at clinical samples from patients collected from the early 2010s to the late 2010s. From the cysteine up to the phenylalanine, the CDR3 has a length of 11 residues. The sequence is cut down to CDR3 DNA, 33 bases in frame from base 1. Clipping removes 4 bases from V and 11 bases from J, with 1 as the unmatched junction base count. CDR1 is given as LGHDT and CDR2 as YNNKEL, both from the germline V gene (reference sequence). Recombination connected TRBV3-1 to TRBJ1-1; the junction holds 10 bases that match TRBD1. Sequenced input: blood. The TCR comes from a female donor with papillary thyroid cancer or a benign thyroid nodule (not recorded which). Some clones in this sample may be carry-over from other donors' samples. CDR3 protein: CASSRQGAAFF. The sequenced DNA: TGTGCCAGCAGCCGACAGGGGGCGGCTTTCTTT.